The 2 T cell receptor beta chains given below trace back to one sample, sequenced in a study of shared clonotypes between healthy human individuals. Sequencing was performed with immunoSEQ multiplex PCR; in TCRdb, only in-frame clones are kept and a portion is missing. The data hold around 2.5 million clones, with under 95% observed a single time. The material sequenced was naive CD4+ T cells from PBMCs. As to subset: CD45RA+ positively selected. These receptors were obtained from a man between 18 and 35 years old in good health. Some clones in this sample may be carry-over from other donors' samples.

V is TRBV7-3 and J is TRBJ2-7; no firm D call. There are 14 residues in the CDR3. Germline V gene data show CDR1 as SGHTA and CDR2 as FQGTGA. V was trimmed by 5 bases and J by 6 bases, leaving 17 bases between them. CDR3 sequence (DNA): TGTGCCAGCAGCCCGACTCCTTTTCCCGGCGAGCAGTACTTC. Its protein is CASSPTPFPGEQYF.

The V gene is TRBV30, the J gene TRBJ1-2, with D unclear. CDR1 and CDR2 from the germline V gene are GTSNPN and SVGIG (reference sequence). CDR3 size: 11 residues. V dropped 1 base and J dropped 6 bases, with 6 bases sitting between them. This chain's CDR3 is CAWSAVNGYTF. CDR3 DNA: TGTGCCTGGAGTGCGGTCAATGGCTACACCTTC.